The clone carrying this TCR beta chain was recorded many times. Its target is not known. The data originate from a study of early T cells in non-severe SARS-CoV-2 infection. Study as a whole: Sequencing input comprised bulk RNA from unsorted whole blood; chain pairing was not available. Study results and limitations: A preference for anti-spike CD8 responses marked VDJdb matching, which missed private and CD4 specificities.

CDR1 and CDR2 (germline): SEHNR, FQNEAQ (reference sequence). V shed 8 bases and J shed 4 bases, with 15 bases lying between them. The CDR3 sequence is 14 residues long. Unique molecular identifiers were attached to individual cDNA molecules. Via MiXCR, TCRdb re-called the 5' RACE reads, giving one row per CDR3 protein. The table lists 75,000 to 90,000 distinct CDR3 sequences, approximately 15% of them singletons. The source material was whole blood. This TCR derives from an adult who was a healthcare worker with PCR-confirmed SARS-CoV-2 infection or an uninfected control (not recorded which). The rearrangement links TRBV7-9 to TRBJ1-3; D is unclear. CDR3 nucleotide sequence: TGTGCCAGCCCGGGCGGGTCTAGAGGAAACACCATATATTTT. Translation gives CASPGGSRGNTIYF.